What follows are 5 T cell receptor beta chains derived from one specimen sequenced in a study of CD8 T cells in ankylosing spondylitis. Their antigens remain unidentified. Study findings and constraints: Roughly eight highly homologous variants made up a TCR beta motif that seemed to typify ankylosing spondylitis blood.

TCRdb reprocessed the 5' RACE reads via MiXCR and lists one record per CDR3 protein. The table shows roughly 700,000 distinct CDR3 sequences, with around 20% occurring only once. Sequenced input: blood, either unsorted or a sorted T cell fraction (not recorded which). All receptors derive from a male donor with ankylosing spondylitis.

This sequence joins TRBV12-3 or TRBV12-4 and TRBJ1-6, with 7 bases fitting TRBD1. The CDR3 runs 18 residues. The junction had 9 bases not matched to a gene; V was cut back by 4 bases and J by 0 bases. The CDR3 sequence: CASSSPTGTSSYNSPLHF. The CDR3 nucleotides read TGTGCCAGCAGTTCCCCGACAGGGACTAGCTCCTATAATTCACCCCTCCACTTT.

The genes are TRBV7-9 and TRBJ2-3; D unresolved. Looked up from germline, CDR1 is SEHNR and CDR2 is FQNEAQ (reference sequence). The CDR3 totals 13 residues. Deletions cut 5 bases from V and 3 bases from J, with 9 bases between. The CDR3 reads CASSPKKTDTQYF. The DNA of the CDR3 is TGTGCCAGCAGCCCCAAGAAGACAGATACGCAGTATTTT.

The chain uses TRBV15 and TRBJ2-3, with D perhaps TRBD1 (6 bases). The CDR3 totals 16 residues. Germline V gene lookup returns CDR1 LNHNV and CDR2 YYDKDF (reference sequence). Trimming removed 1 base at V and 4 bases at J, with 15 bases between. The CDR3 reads CATSRGPGAVSDTQYF. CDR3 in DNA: TGTGCCACCAGCAGAGGCCCAGGGGCTGTTTCAGATACGCAGTATTTT.

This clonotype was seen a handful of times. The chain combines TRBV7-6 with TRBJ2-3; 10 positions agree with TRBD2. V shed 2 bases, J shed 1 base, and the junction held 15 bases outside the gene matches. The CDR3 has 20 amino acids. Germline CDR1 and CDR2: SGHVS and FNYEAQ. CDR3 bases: TGTGCCAGCAGCTTAACCCCCGGGACTAGCGAGTCGACTCGCACAGATACGCAGTATTTT. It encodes CASSLTPGTSESTRTDTQYF.

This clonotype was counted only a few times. The CDR3 is CASSDRFEKVNTEAFF. DNA for the CDR3: TGTGCCAGCAGTGACCGTTTTGAGAAGGTGAACACTGAAGCTTTCTTT. V usage is TRBV2 and J usage is TRBJ1-1; D ambiguous. There are 16 residues in the CDR3. Between the trimmed V and J ends, which lost 3 bases and 0 bases, there was a span of 14 bases. Germline CDR1 is SNHLY and CDR2 is FYNNEI.